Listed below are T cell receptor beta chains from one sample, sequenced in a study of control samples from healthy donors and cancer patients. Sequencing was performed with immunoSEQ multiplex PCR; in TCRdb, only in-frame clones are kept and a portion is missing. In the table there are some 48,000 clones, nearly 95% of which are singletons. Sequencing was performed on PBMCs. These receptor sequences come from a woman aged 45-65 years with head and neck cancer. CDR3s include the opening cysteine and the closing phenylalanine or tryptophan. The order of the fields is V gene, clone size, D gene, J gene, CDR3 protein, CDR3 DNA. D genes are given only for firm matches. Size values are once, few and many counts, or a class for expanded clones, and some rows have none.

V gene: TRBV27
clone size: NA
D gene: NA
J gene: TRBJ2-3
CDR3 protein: CASSFGGASTDTQYF
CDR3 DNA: TGTGCCAGCAGTTTCGGCGGGGCCAGCACAGATACGCAGTATTTT

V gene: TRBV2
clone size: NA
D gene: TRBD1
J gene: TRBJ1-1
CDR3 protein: CASSASSGGDFSAFF
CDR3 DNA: TGTGCCAGCAGCGCTTCCTCAGGGGGGGATTTTTCAGCTTTCTTT

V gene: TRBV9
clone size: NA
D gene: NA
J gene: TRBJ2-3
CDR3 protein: CASSHPRTDNTDTQYF
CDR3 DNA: TGTGCCAGCAGTCATCCTCGGACAGATAACACAGATACGCAGTATTTT

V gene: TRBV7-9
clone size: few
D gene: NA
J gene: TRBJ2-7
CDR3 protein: CASSLGAEQYF
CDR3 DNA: TGTGCCAGCAGCTTAGGGGCCGAGCAGTACTTC

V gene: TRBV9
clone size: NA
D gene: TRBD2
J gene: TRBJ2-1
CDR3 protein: CASSNGASGGNEQFF
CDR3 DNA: TGTGCCAGCAGTAATGGGGCTAGCGGGGGGAATGAGCAGTTCTTC

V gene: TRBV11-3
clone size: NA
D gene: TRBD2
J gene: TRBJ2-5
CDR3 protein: CASSLGHGTRGETQYF
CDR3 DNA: TGTGCCAGCAGCTTAGGCCATGGGACTAGAGGAGAGACCCAGTACTTC

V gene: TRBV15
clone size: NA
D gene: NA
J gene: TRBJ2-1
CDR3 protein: CATSRDRGGEQFF
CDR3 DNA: TGTGCCACCAGCAGAGACAGGGGAGGAGAGCAGTTCTTC

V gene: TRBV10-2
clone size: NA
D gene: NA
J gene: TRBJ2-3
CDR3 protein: CASSEYGEVRYF
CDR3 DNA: TGCGCCAGCAGTGAGTACGGAGAGGTACGGTATTTT

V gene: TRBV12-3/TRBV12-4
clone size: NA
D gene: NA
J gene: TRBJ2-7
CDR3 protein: CASSPGTYEQYF
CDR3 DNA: TGTGCCAGCAGTCCAGGTACCTACGAGCAGTACTTC

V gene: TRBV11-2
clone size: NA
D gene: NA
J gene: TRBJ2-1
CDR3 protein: CASSLAQGSYNEQFF
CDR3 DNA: TGTGCCAGCAGCTTGGCCCAGGGCTCCTACAATGAGCAGTTCTTC

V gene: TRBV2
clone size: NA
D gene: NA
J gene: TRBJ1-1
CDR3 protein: CASSENGRTEAFF
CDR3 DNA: TGTGCCAGCAGTGAAAATGGACGGACTGAAGCTTTCTTT